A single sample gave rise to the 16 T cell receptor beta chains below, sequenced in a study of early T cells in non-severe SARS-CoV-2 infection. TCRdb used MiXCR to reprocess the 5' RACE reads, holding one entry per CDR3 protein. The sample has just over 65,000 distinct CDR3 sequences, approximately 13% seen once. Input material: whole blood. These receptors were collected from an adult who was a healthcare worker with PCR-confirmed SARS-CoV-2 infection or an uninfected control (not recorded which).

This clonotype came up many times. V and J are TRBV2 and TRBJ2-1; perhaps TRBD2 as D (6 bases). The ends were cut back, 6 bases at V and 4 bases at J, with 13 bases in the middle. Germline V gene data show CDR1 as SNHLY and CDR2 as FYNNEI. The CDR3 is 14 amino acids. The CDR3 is CASRFSGGYNEQFF. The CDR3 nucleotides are TGTGCCAGCAGATTTAGCGGCGGATACAATGAGCAGTTCTTC.

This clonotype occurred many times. CDR3 sequence (DNA): TGCGCCAGCAGCATGTCGGGGACACCGAACACTGAAGCTTTCTTT. This translates into CASSMSGTPNTEAFF. The chain joins TRBV5-1 to TRBJ1-1, with a possible D match to TRBD1 (6 bases). Trimming took 4 bases from V and 1 from J, leaving 14 bases between them. The CDR3 runs 15 residues. From germline, CDR1 is SGHRS and CDR2 YFSETQ.

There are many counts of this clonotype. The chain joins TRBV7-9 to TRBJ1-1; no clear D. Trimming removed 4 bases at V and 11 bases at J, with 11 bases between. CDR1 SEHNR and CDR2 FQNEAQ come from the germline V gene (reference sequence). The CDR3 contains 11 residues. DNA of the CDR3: TGTGCCAGCAGCTGGGCAGCGGCGGCTTTCTTT. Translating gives CASSWAAAAFF.

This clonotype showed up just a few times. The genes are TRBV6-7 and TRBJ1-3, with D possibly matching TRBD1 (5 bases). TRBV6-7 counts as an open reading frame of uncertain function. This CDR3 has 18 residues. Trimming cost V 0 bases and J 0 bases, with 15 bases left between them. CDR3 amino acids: CASSYSIAGTFSGNTIYF. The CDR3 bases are TGTGCCAGCAGTTACTCGATCGCGGGGACCTTCTCTGGAAACACCATATATTTT.

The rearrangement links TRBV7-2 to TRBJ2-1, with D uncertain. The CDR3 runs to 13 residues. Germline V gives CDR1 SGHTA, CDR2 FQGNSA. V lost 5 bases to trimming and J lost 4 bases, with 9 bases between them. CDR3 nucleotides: TGTGCCAGCAGCCGATCCGTATACAATGAGCAGTTCTTC. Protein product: CASSRSVYNEQFF.

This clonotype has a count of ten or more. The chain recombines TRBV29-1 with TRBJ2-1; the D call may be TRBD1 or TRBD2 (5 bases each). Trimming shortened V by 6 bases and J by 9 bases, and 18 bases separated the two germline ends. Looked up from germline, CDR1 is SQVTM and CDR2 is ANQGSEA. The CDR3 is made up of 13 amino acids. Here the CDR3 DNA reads TGCAGCGTGAGGGAACAGGCCGGCGGTGAGCAGTTCTTC. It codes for CSVREQAGGEQFF.

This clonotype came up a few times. The CDR3 bases are TGTGCCACCAGTCCCGGGACGCGGGACACTGAAGCTTTCTTT. This translates into CATSPGTRDTEAFF. The J gene is TRBJ1-1, the V gene TRBV24-1, with D perhaps TRBD1 (5 bases). Between the trimmed V and J ends, which lost 6 bases and 3 bases, there was a span of 13 bases. The CDR3 is 14 amino acids. In germline, CDR1 is KGHDR, CDR2 SFDVKD.

The CDR3 bases are TGCAGTGCTCCCGGGACTAGCGGGAGGGCCCGGAACACCGGGGAGCTGTTTTTT. Encoded protein: CSAPGTSGRARNTGELFF. V is TRBV20-1 and J is TRBJ2-2; 16 bases are a match to TRBD2. Trimming cost V 5 bases and J 1 base; bases outside gene matches: 7. This CDR3 comprises 18 residues. The V gene's germline CDR1 is DFQATT and CDR2 SNEGSKA (reference sequence).

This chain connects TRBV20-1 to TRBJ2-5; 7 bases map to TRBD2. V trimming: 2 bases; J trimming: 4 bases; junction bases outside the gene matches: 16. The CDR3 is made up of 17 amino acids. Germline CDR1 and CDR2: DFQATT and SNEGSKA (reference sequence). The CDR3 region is CSARPLGGGRGSETQYF. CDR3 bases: TGCAGTGCTAGACCTCTCGGAGGCGGGAGAGGGTCAGAGACCCAGTACTTC.

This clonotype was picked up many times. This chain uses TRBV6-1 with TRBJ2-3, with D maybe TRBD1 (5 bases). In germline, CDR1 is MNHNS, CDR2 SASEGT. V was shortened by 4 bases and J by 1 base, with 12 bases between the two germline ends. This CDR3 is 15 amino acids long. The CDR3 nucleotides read TGTGCCAGCAGTGTAACGACAGTGGGCACAGATACGCAGTATTTT. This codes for CASSVTTVGTDTQYF.

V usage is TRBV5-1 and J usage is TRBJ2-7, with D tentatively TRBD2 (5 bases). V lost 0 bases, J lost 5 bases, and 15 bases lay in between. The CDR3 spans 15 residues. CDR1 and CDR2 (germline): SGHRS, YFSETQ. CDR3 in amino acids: CASSLVASRGNEQYF. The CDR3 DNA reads TGCGCCAGCAGCTTGGTGGCTAGCCGTGGGAACGAGCAGTACTTC.

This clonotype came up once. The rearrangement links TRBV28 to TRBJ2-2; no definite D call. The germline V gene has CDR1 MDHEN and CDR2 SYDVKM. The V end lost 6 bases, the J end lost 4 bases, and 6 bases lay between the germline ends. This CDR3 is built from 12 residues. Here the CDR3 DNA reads TGTGCCAGCAGGCGTCCCACCGGGGAGCTGTTTTTT. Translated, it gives CASRRPTGELFF.

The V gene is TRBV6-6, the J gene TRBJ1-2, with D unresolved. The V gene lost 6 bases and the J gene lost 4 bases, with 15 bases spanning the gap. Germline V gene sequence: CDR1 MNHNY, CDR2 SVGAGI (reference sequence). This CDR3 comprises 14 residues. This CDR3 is CASSPGRGVYGYTF. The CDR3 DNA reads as TGTGCCAGCAGCCCCGGTCGGGGTGTCTATGGCTACACCTTC.

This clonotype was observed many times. The CDR3 region has the DNA TGTGCCAGCAGCTTGTTAACTATGATAGATACCGGGGAGCTGTTTTTT. Translated, it gives CASSLLTMIDTGELFF. This chain links TRBV5-6 with TRBJ2-2; no reliable D call. Germline V gene data show CDR1 as SGHDT and CDR2 as YYEEEE. This CDR3 has 16 amino acids. Trimming shortened V by 1 base and J by 5 bases, and 15 bases separated the two germline ends. Full variable domain (rest looked up from reference TRBV5-6 and TRBJ2-2): DAGVTQSPTHLIKTRGQQVTLRCSPKSGHDTVSWYQQALGQGPQFIFQYYEEEERQRGNFPDRFSGHQFPNYSSELNVNALLLGDSALYLCASSLLTMIDTGELFFGEGSRLTVL.

The CDR3 loop reads CAGAGGGRTDEQYF. Written as DNA, the CDR3 is TGCGCAGGAGCTGGTGGTGGGAGAACAGACGAGCAGTACTTC. V and J are TRBV20-1 and TRBJ2-7; tentatively, D is TRBD2 (5 bases). The germline V gene has CDR1 DFQATT and CDR2 SNEGSKA (reference sequence). This CDR3 spans 14 amino acids.

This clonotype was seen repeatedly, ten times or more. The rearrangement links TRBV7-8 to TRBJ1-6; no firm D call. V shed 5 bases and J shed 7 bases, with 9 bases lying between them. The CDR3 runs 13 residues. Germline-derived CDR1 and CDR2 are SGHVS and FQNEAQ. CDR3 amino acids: CASSPPINSPLHF. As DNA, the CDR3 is TGTGCCAGCAGCCCCCCGATCAATTCACCCCTCCACTTT.